Listed below are T cell receptor beta chains from one sample, sequenced in a study of blood T cell repertoires in COVID-19. Profiled with immunoSEQ multiplex PCR; TCRdb holds only in-frame clones, not every one. This repertoire shows about 110,000 clones, roughly 84% found once; its top ten account for more than 4%. Sequencing used peripheral blood. These receptors were collected from a human donor in a cohort sampled during active COVID-19. Each CDR3 is given without its conserved first and last residue.

CDR3aa,j_gene,v_gene,len
SVVITGTGRGDEQF,TRBJ2-1,TRBV29-1,14
AISELDRNTGELF,TRBJ2-2,TRBV10-3,13
ASSVGQGKYNEQF,TRBJ2-1,TRBV9,13
ASSNRRRNTGELF,TRBJ2-2,TRBV19,13
ASSQSGLSATDTQY,TRBJ2-3,TRBV4-1,14
ASSSPGRVGGNTIY,TRBJ1-3,TRBV28,14
ASSKNRDQPQH,TRBJ1-5,TRBV7-8,11
ASSPRGLQETQY,TRBJ2-5,TRBV5-6,12
ASSWRGGYT,TRBJ1-2,TRBV28,9
ASSSGRGDGYT,TRBJ1-2,TRBV7-9,11
SVVPPGQGYNEQF,TRBJ2-1,TRBV29-1,13
ASSSRTGRRTYEQY,TRBJ2-7,TRBV28,14
ASSMDRAVGELF,TRBJ2-2,TRBV6-2/TRBV6-3,12
ASSPKERNYGYT,TRBJ1-2,TRBV18,12
ASSQATPGQGPSYGYT,TRBJ1-2,TRBV4-1,16